These T cell receptor beta chains were read from a single sample in a study of shared clonotypes between healthy human individuals. Measured with immunoSEQ multiplex PCR; TCRdb has only the in-frame clones, and not every one. Of about 2.3 million clones listed, 85% to 95% are singletons. Sequenced material: naive CD4+ T cells from PBMCs. These receptors were collected from a man between 18 and 35 years old in good health. Some clones in this sample may be carry-over from other donors' samples. Both conserved end residues are part of each CDR3. A D gene is named only where the DNA matches it firmly. Only part of the rows carry a size: once, few, many, or a class if the clone is expanded.

>TRBJ1-5|NA|TRBV11-2|NA
TGTGCCAGCAGCTTAGATGCCGATCAGCCCCAGCATTTT
CASSLDADQPQHF
>TRBJ1-1|NA|TRBV27|few
TGTGCCAGTTCGGTGGGCGTGAACACTGAAGCTTTCTTT
CASSVGVNTEAFF
>TRBJ2-2|NA|TRBV18|NA
TGTGCCAGCTCACCTCCGTGGGGCCAAAAAGGCACCGGGGAGCTGTTTTTT
CASSPPWGQKGTGELFF
>TRBJ1-2|NA|TRBV6-6|NA
TGTGCCAGCAGTTACGGGGGGAGTGGCTACACCTTC
CASSYGGSGYTF
>TRBJ2-7|TRBD1|TRBV6-5|NA
TGTGCCACCAGAGCCGGGACAGGGCGCTACGAGCAGTACTTC
CATRAGTGRYEQYF
>TRBJ1-4|NA|TRBV5-4|NA
TGTGCCAGCAGCCCTGCAGGGGCAACTAATGAAAAACTGTTTTTT
CASSPAGATNEKLFF
>TRBJ1-2|TRBD1|TRBV2|NA
TGTGCCAGCGAGCGACAGGGGAAGGGCTACACCTTC
CASERQGKGYTF
>TRBJ1-1|NA|TRBV7-2|NA
TGTGCCAGCAGCACTTGGACGTTGAACACTGAAGCTTTCTTT
CASSTWTLNTEAFF
>TRBJ2-1|TRBD2|TRBV7-3|NA
TGTGCCAGCAGCTTCGGACTAGCCGGCTACAATGAGCAGTTCTTC
CASSFGLAGYNEQFF
>TRBJ1-1|TRBD1|TRBV5-1|NA
TGCGCCAGCAGCTTGGGGACAGGGTCCTCCGCTCTCTTT
CASSLGTGSSALF
>TRBJ2-1|TRBD2|TRBV18|NA
TGTGCCAGCTCACCACCGAGTTGGTCTAGCGGGACGACGAATGAGCAGTTCTTC
CASSPPSWSSGTTNEQFF
>TRBJ1-4|NA|TRBV5-4|once
TGTGCCAGCAGCTTGAAAACAAGCGACTCTGGAAAACTGTTTTTT
CASSLKTSDSGKLFF